This is a list of T cell receptor beta chains from one sample in a study of blood T cell repertoires in COVID-19. TCRdb's copy holds only in-frame clones and misses some; the assay was immunoSEQ multiplex PCR. The data show approximately 190,000 clones, roughly 86% seen once. The sample consisted of PBMCs or T cells enriched from blood (not recorded which). The receptors derive from a woman in her thirties or forties in a cohort exposed to, infected with or recovered from COVID-19 (not recorded which). Each CDR3 is given with its conserved first and last residue. The order of the fields is D gene, clone size, J gene, V gene, CDR3 protein, CDR3 DNA. D genes are given only for firm matches. The size entry is marked missing in some rows and otherwise reads once, few, many or a size class.

>NA|NA|TRBJ1-4|TRBV6-5
CASSPQEGTEKLFF
TGTGCCAGCAGTCCCCAGGAGGGGACTGAAAAACTGTTTTTT
>NA|NA|TRBJ1-1|TRBV6-5
CASRAAEAFF
TGTGCCAGCAGAGCCGCCGAAGCTTTCTTT
>NA|NA|TRBJ1-1|TRBV27
CASSSLLQVTTEAFF
TGTGCCAGCAGTTCTCTCCTCCAGGTAACCACTGAAGCTTTCTTT
>NA|NA|TRBJ1-1|TRBV7-8
CASSSPGQLNTEAFF
TGTGCCAGCAGCTCACCGGGACAATTGAACACTGAAGCTTTCTTT
>NA|NA|TRBJ2-1|TRBV18
CASSPAEASMVEQFF
TGTGCCAGCTCACCGGCAGAGGCTAGCATGGTTGAGCAGTTCTTC
>NA|NA|TRBJ1-1|TRBV10-1
CASSGGLAEAFF
TGCGCCAGCAGCGGGGGGCTCGCTGAAGCTTTCTTT
>NA|NA|TRBJ2-7|TRBV4-1
CASSQERGSSYEQYF
TGCGCCAGCAGCCAAGAACGGGGAAGCTCCTACGAGCAGTACTTC
>NA|NA|TRBJ2-7|TRBV6-5
CASSLSGANEQYF
TGTGCCAGCAGCTTATCAGGGGCAAACGAGCAGTACTTC
>TRBD2|NA|TRBJ2-2|TRBV28
CASSTLAGGTGELFF
TGTGCCAGCAGTACCCTAGCGGGGGGCACCGGGGAGCTGTTTTTT
>TRBD1|NA|TRBJ2-7|TRBV29-1
CSVRQGSYEQYF
TGCAGCGTAAGACAGGGCTCCTACGAGCAGTACTTC
>TRBD1|NA|TRBJ1-2|TRBV4-3
CASCRDSEGDGYTF
TGCGCCAGCTGCCGGGACAGCGAAGGGGATGGCTACACCTTC
>NA|NA|TRBJ1-1|TRBV27
CASNPPGGAAFF
TGTGCCAGCAACCCCCCGGGGGGGGCGGCTTTCTTT
>NA|NA|TRBJ2-2|TRBV21-1
CASSKRQGTGELFF
TGTGCCAGCAGCAAGCGACAGGGAACCGGGGAGCTGTTTTTT
>TRBD1|NA|TRBJ1-1|TRBV27
CASSLKGGGEAFF
TGTGCCAGCAGCCTCAAAGGGGGCGGTGAAGCTTTCTTT
>TRBD1|NA|TRBJ1-1|TRBV12-3/TRBV12-4
CASRDRARQEAFF
TGTGCCAGCAGGGACAGGGCGAGACAGGAAGCTTTCTTT
>NA|NA|TRBJ2-7|TRBV4-1
CASSLHSLTYEQYF
TGCGCCAGCAGCCTTCACAGCCTCACCTACGAGCAGTACTTC
>TRBD2|NA|TRBJ2-7|TRBV29-1
CSVEAIAGDSYEQYF
TGCAGCGTTGAAGCCATAGCGGGAGACTCCTACGAGCAGTACTTC
>TRBD1|many|TRBJ1-2|TRBV19
CASSRGTGLNYGYTF
TGTGCCAGTAGTAGGGGGACAGGGCTTAACTATGGCTACACCTTC
>NA|NA|TRBJ2-3|TRBV6-5
CASSLGGTDTQYF
TGTGCCAGCAGTCTCGGAGGCACAGATACGCAGTATTTT
>TRBD2|NA|TRBJ2-7|TRBV6-2/TRBV6-3
CASSFTSTGTSGTYEQYF
TGTGCCAGCAGTTTCACGTCAACCGGGACTAGCGGGACCTACGAGCAGTACTTC
>TRBD2|NA|TRBJ2-1|TRBV6-5
CASSYASGSEQFF
TGTGCCAGCAGTTACGCTAGCGGGAGTGAGCAGTTCTTC
>TRBD1|NA|TRBJ2-7|TRBV6-5
CASTRTGGIYEQYF
TGTGCCAGCACTCGGACAGGGGGGATCTACGAGCAGTACTTC
>TRBD2|NA|TRBJ2-7|TRBV2
CASSESGLAGAYEQYF
TGTGCCAGCAGTGAATCTGGACTAGCGGGGGCCTACGAGCAGTACTTC
>NA|NA|TRBJ2-3|TRBV11-3
CASSLGATDTQYF
TGTGCCAGCTCCTTGGGGGCCACAGATACGCAGTATTTT
>NA|NA|TRBJ2-2|TRBV5-1
CASSLEGLDTGELFF
TGCGCCAGCAGCTTGGAGGGACTTGACACCGGGGAGCTGTTTTTT
>TRBD2|NA|TRBJ2-1|TRBV7-8
CASSLWTSGRLDEQFF
TGTGCCAGCAGCTTATGGACTAGCGGGAGGTTGGATGAGCAGTTCTTC
>NA|many|TRBJ2-2|TRBV6-7
CASSYSIQRNPGELFF
TGTGCCAGCAGTTACTCGATACAGAGAAATCCCGGGGAGCTGTTTTTT
>NA|NA|TRBJ2-7|TRBV9
CASSVGSPGYYEQYF
TGTGCCAGCAGCGTAGGAAGCCCCGGTTACTACGAGCAGTACTTC
>TRBD2|NA|TRBJ2-7|TRBV4-1
CASSQGLAFEQYF
TGCGCCAGCAGCCAAGGACTAGCTTTCGAGCAGTACTTC
>NA|NA|TRBJ1-1|TRBV27
CASSLSGSPNTEAFF
TGTGCCAGCAGTTTATCGGGCAGCCCGAACACTGAAGCTTTCTTT
>TRBD1|few|TRBJ2-7|TRBV18
CASSPPGTGIGWYEQYF
TGTGCCAGCTCACCCCCCGGGACAGGGATAGGGTGGTACGAGCAGTACTTC
>NA|NA|TRBJ2-7|TRBV28
CASSLGVSYEQYF
TGTGCCAGCAGTTTGGGCGTGTCCTACGAGCAGTACTTC
>NA|NA|TRBJ2-7|TRBV10-2
CASSEWPGILLEQYF
TGCGCCAGCAGTGAGTGGCCAGGGATCCTCCTCGAGCAGTACTTC
>NA|NA|TRBJ1-2|TRBV5-1
CASSFNRVYGYTF
TGCGCCAGCAGCTTTAACAGGGTGTATGGCTACACCTTC
>NA|NA|TRBJ1-5|TRBV19
CASNPPEGGGNQPQHF
TGTGCCAGTAACCCCCCGGAGGGAGGGGGCAATCAGCCCCAGCATTTT
>NA|NA|TRBJ1-3|TRBV13
CASSLVGLGDTIYF
TGTGCCAGCAGCTTAGTGGGACTAGGGGACACCATATATTTT
>NA|once|TRBJ1-1|TRBV4-1
CASSQAHGQFTEAFF
TGCGCCAGCAGCCAAGCCCATGGACAGTTCACTGAAGCTTTCTTT
>TRBD1|few|TRBJ2-3|TRBV28
CASSLQGETRSDTQYF
TGTGCCAGCAGTTTACAGGGGGAGACAAGGTCAGATACGCAGTATTTT
>NA|once|TRBJ1-1|TRBV6-5
CASTLRGPEYGEAFF
TGTGCCAGCACTCTCCGGGGTCCCGAGTACGGTGAAGCTTTCTTT
>NA|NA|TRBJ2-3|TRBV5-6
CASSLGSRSADTQYF
TGTGCCAGCAGCTTGGGGTCTAGAAGCGCAGATACGCAGTATTTT
>NA|NA|TRBJ1-1|TRBV5-1
CASSLGSLNTEAFF
TGCGCCAGCAGCTTGGGTAGCTTGAACACTGAAGCTTTCTTT
>TRBD2|NA|TRBJ2-5|TRBV13
CASSSGTSGRTGTQYF
TGTGCCAGCAGCTCCGGGACTAGCGGGAGAACGGGGACCCAGTACTTC
>NA|few|TRBJ2-2|TRBV7-9
CASSLGQSNTGELFF
TGTGCCAGCAGCTTAGGACAGTCGAACACCGGGGAGCTGTTTTTT
>TRBD1|NA|TRBJ1-2|TRBV5-4
CASSLWTGSDGYTF
TGTGCCAGCAGCTTGTGGACAGGTTCAGATGGCTACACCTTC
>NA|NA|TRBJ1-1|TRBV4-1
CASSQTVGEFLMNTEAFF
TGCGCCAGCAGCCAGACGGTGGGAGAATTTCTTATGAACACTGAAGCTTTCTTT
>TRBD1|once|TRBJ1-2|TRBV6-2/TRBV6-3
CASSYGMTGGTGYTF
TGTGCCAGCAGTTACGGTATGACAGGGGGGACAGGCTACACCTTC
>TRBD1|NA|TRBJ1-1|TRBV6-4
CASRYDRGQSTNTEAFF
TGTGCCAGCAGGTACGACAGGGGGCAGTCAACGAACACTGAAGCTTTCTTT
>NA|NA|TRBJ2-5|TRBV5-8
CASSPAVAAETQYF
TGTGCCAGCAGCCCTGCCGTGGCAGCGGAGACCCAGTACTTC
>NA|NA|TRBJ2-5|TRBV4-3
CASSGTGQETQYF
TGCGCCAGCAGCGGGACTGGCCAAGAGACCCAGTACTTC
>NA|NA|TRBJ2-1|TRBV5-4
CASSFAGLLSYNEQFF
TGTGCCAGCAGCTTTGCCGGACTCCTCTCCTACAATGAGCAGTTCTTC
>TRBD1|NA|TRBJ1-1|TRBV10-3
CATGQGTPEAFF
TGTGCCACCGGACAGGGGACCCCTGAAGCTTTCTTT
>TRBD2|NA|TRBJ2-5|TRBV6-5
CASSYLAGRQETQYF
TGTGCCAGCAGTTACCTAGCGGGGCGCCAAGAGACCCAGTACTTC
>NA|NA|TRBJ2-7|TRBV7-2
CASSFQGGEQYF
TGTGCCAGCAGCTTTCAGGGGGGCGAGCAGTACTTC
>NA|NA|TRBJ1-5|TRBV6-5
CASSKGEGGSQPQHF
TGTGCCAGCAGCAAAGGGGAGGGAGGGAGTCAGCCCCAGCATTTT
>TRBD1|once|TRBJ1-1|TRBV19
CASSTNPGQAPMNTEAFF
TGTGCCAGTAGTACAAACCCGGGACAGGCACCGATGAACACTGAAGCTTTCTTT